The T cell receptor beta chain under discussion was sequenced for a study of CD8+ T cells in alopecia areata. Trimming shortened V by 9 bases and J by 5 bases, and 19 bases separated the two germline ends. The CDR3 consists of 14 residues. Germline V gene sequence: CDR1 MGHDK, CDR2 SYGVNS. Following RNA extraction, reverse transcription yielded cDNA that acted as the sequencing template. TCRdb keeps only in-frame clones here, not all; method: immunoSEQ multiplex PCR. The repertoire holds 95,000 to 150,000 clones, with over 60% as singletons. Treatment given: oral pan-JAK inhibitor, 5-10 mg twice daily.

This receptor was obtained from a human donor with alopecia areata. The sample here was CD4+ T cells sorted from blood, taken at week 4, from a patient treated with tofacitinib. This chain connects TRBV25-1 to TRBJ2-5, with D maybe TRBD2 (6 bases). The CDR3 DNA reads as TGTGCCAGTAGCGGAACGAGACTAGACGAGACCCAGTACTTC. It translates to CASSGTRLDETQYF.